The 20 T cell receptor beta chains below were found in one sample sequenced in a study of OX40 agonist ivuxolimab in advanced cancers. Data came from immunoSEQ multiplex PCR; TCRdb stores just in-frame clones and leaves some out. This table has over 70,000 clones, about 93% appearing once. The sequencing used CD4+ or CD8+ T cells sorted from blood, collected in a trial of the OX40 agonist ivuxolimab. The receptors shown here come from an adult with an advanced solid tumor such as melanoma, head and neck, liver or kidney cancer.

The DNA for the CDR3 is TGTGCCAGTAGTCCAGGGACAGGGGTCTCCTACGAGCAGTACTTC. It yields the protein CASSPGTGVSYEQYF. This sequence joins TRBV19 and TRBJ2-7; the match to TRBD1 covers 10 bases. The germline CDR1 and CDR2 sequences are LNHDA and SQIVND (reference sequence). The CDR3 runs to 15 residues. The V gene end was trimmed by 5 bases and the J gene end by 0 bases; junction bases not matched to a gene: 4.

The genes are TRBV27 and TRBJ2-5, with a tentative D call TRBD2 (7 bases). There are 15 residues in the CDR3. Germline CDR1 MNHEY, CDR2 SMNVEV (reference sequence). V gave up 4 bases and J gave up 4 bases, with 16 bases separating them. The CDR3 DNA is TGTGCCAGCAGTTCCGAGGCGGGGGCAGGAGAGACCCAGTACTTC. This gives the protein CASSSEAGAGETQYF.

The V gene is TRBV4-1, the J gene TRBJ1-1; the D gene is possibly TRBD1 (5 bases). The CDR3 loop spans 15 amino acids. Germline loops: CDR1 MGHRA, CDR2 YSYEKL. V lost 1 base and J 5 bases, leaving 14 bases between the germline ends. CDR3 nucleotide sequence: TGCGCCAGCAGCCAAGGTGCGGGGCCCAGAACTGAAGCTTTCTTT. Protein product: CASSQGAGPRTEAFF.

The V and J genes are TRBV11-1 and TRBJ2-7, with D possibly matching TRBD2 (6 bases). With 7 bases removed from V and 0 bases from J, the gap between germline ends came to 10 bases. CDR3 size: 13 residues. Germline V CDR1 and CDR2: SGHAT, FQDESV (reference sequence). The CDR3 DNA sequence: TGTGCCAGCACTGGGGGGAGCTCCTACGAGCAGTACTTC. It yields the protein CASTGGSSYEQYF.

The chain couples TRBV5-4 to TRBJ1-5; possibly TRBD1 for D (6 bases). Germline V gene data show CDR1 as SGHNT and CDR2 as YYREEE (reference sequence). The germline V and J ends were trimmed by 0 bases and 5 bases, with 9 bases remaining between them. This CDR3 spans 14 amino acids. CDR3 nucleotides: TGTGCCAGCAGCTTGGGGGGGGCCTATCAGCCCCAGCATTTT. It codes for CASSLGGAYQPQHF.

The chain couples TRBV27 to TRBJ1-1; D perhaps matches TRBD1 (5 bases). Trimming removed 4 bases at V and 8 bases at J, with 14 bases between. The length of the CDR3 is 13 residues. Germline V lookup: CDR1 MNHEY, CDR2 SMNVEV (reference sequence). The CDR3 DNA reads as TGTGCCAGCAGTTGGGGGATTGGAACCGAAGCTTTCTTT. Translating it yields CASSWGIGTEAFF.

This chain links TRBV14 with TRBJ1-6; D may be TRBD1 (6 bases). The CDR3 has 13 amino acids. The germline CDR1 and CDR2 sequences are SGHDN and FVKESK. Trimming removed 10 bases from V and 9 bases from J, with 16 bases in between. The CDR3 nucleotides read TGTGCCATCGGCTGGGGGGCGAGTTCACCCCTCCACTTT. Its translation: CAIGWGASSPLHF. Combining the CDR3 with reference TRBV14 and TRBJ1-6 gives the whole variable domain EAGVTQFPSHSVIEKGQTVTLRCDPISGHDNLYWYRRVMGKEIKFLLHFVKESKQDESGMPNNRFLAERTGGTYSTLKVQPAELEDSGVYFCAIGWGASSPLHFGNGTRLTVT.

The chain employs TRBV10-3 and TRBJ2-1; 7 bases match TRBD1. The germline V gene has CDR1 ENHRY and CDR2 SYGVKD. After removal of 7 bases from V and 4 bases from J, the junction contained 4 bases not matched to a gene. CDR3 length: 13 amino acids. The CDR3 sequence: CAIIGTDYNEQFF. CDR3 coding DNA: TGTGCCATCATAGGGACAGATTACAATGAGCAGTTCTTC.

J is TRBJ1-2 and V is TRBV7-9; D may be TRBD1 (6 bases). With 5 bases removed from V and 2 bases from J, the gap between germline ends came to 9 bases. CDR3 length: 13 amino acids. The germline CDR1 and CDR2 sequences are SEHNR and FQNEAQ (reference sequence). CDR3: CASSQTGNYGYTF. Here the CDR3 DNA reads TGTGCCAGCAGCCAAACAGGGAACTATGGCTACACCTTC.

This chain links TRBV6-4 with TRBJ2-2, with no clear D. The CDR3 length is 15 residues. The germline V gene encodes CDR1 MRHNA and CDR2 SNTAGT. The ends were cut back, 4 bases at V and 1 base at J, with 10 bases in the middle. The CDR3 DNA reads as TGTGCCAGCAGTGCTGTGGGGATGAACACCGGGGAGCTGTTTTTT. This sequence encodes CASSAVGMNTGELFF.

This chain uses TRBV28 with TRBJ1-5; the D is unclear. V was clipped by 2 bases and J by 5 bases, with 13 bases between them. The CDR3 runs 15 residues. Germline V gene sequence: CDR1 MDHEN, CDR2 SYDVKM. CDR3 DNA sequence: TGTGCCAGCAGTTTACGGACTGGCTTGGATCAGCCCCAGCATTTT. This gives the protein CASSLRTGLDQPQHF. The variable domain in full, with the rest retrieved from reference TRBV28 and TRBJ1-5, is DVKVTQSSRYLVKRTGEKVFLECVQDMDHENMFWYRQDPGLGLRLIYFSYDVKMKEKGDIPEGYSVSREKKERFSLILESASTNQTSMYLCASSLRTGLDQPQHFGDGTRLSIL.

The chain employs TRBV7-2 and TRBJ2-7, with D uncertain. V lost 3 bases to trimming and J lost 0 bases, with 9 bases between them. Looked up from germline, CDR1 is SGHTA and CDR2 is FQGNSA. The CDR3 totals 14 residues. CDR3 amino acids: CASSFLRSSYEQYF. In DNA, the CDR3 is TGTGCCAGCAGCTTCCTCAGGAGCTCCTACGAGCAGTACTTC.

The V gene is TRBV9, the J gene TRBJ2-7; 8 positions agree with TRBD2. Germline CDR1 is SGDLS and CDR2 is YYNGEE. V lost 3 bases and J lost 5; bases outside the gene matches: 7. CDR3 length equals 14 residues. CDR3 loop: CASSGTSSGNEQYF. CDR3 bases: TGTGCCAGCAGCGGGACTAGCTCGGGGAACGAGCAGTACTTC. Together with reference TRBV9 and TRBJ2-7, the CDR3 gives the full variable domain: DSGVTQTPKHLITATGQRVTLRCSPRSGDLSVYWYQQSLDQGLQFLIQYYNGEERAKGNILERFSAQQFPDLHSELNLSSLELGDSALYFCASSGTSSGNEQYFGPGTRLTVT.

The rearrangement uses TRBV9 and TRBJ2-7, with 7 bases that match TRBD1. J lost 4 bases, V lost 0 bases, and 7 bases had no gene match. The CDR3 sequence is 15 residues long. Germline lookup yields CDR1 SGDLS and CDR2 YYNGEE. The CDR3 here is CASSVGEGTVYEQYF. In nucleotides, the CDR3 is TGTGCCAGCAGCGTAGGTGAAGGGACAGTATACGAGCAGTACTTC.

The chain links TRBV6-5 to TRBJ2-2; no firm D call. This CDR3 contains 13 residues. Germline V gives CDR1 MNHEY, CDR2 SVGAGI. V shed 2 bases and J shed 3 bases, with 4 bases lying between them. In nucleotides, the CDR3 is TGTGCCAGCAGTTACCCTTACACCGGGGAGCTGTTTTTT. Protein sequence: CASSYPYTGELFF.

A single count supports this clone. The J gene is TRBJ2-2, the V gene TRBV12-5; 7 bases line up with TRBD2. The CDR3 length is 17 residues. Losses at the gene ends were 1 base for V and 1 base for J; bases not matched to a gene: 6. The V gene's germline CDR1 is LGHNT and CDR2 FRNRAP. The CDR3: CASGLGILAENTGELFF. As DNA, the CDR3 is TGTGCTAGTGGTTTGGGTATCCTAGCGGAGAACACCGGGGAGCTGTTTTTT.

This clone was picked up a small number of times. The chain couples TRBV14 to TRBJ2-3; D possibly uses TRBD1 or TRBD2 (5 bases each). Trimming took off 4 bases at V and 6 bases at J, with 17 bases between the two ends. The CDR3 spans 15 residues. Germline CDR1 and CDR2: SGHDN and FVKESK. CDR3 nucleotides: TGTGCCAGCAGCCCAACACAGCTCCGGGGCGATACGCAGTATTTT. As protein: CASSPTQLRGDTQYF.

The chain links TRBV9 to TRBJ2-2, with D unclear. Deletions cut 4 bases from V and 3 bases from J, with 16 bases between. Germline lookup yields CDR1 SGDLS and CDR2 YYNGEE. The CDR3 is made up of 16 amino acids. CDR3 DNA: TGTGCCAGCAGCTTAGCCGGGCAGGAATACACCGGGGAGCTGTTTTTT. This codes for CASSLAGQEYTGELFF.

J is TRBJ2-7 and V is TRBV28, with 12 bases fitting TRBD2. Germline V lookup: CDR1 MDHEN, CDR2 SYDVKM. This CDR3 is built from 15 residues. Unmatched junction bases numbered 4, after V lost 6 bases and J lost 1 base. CDR3 protein: CASSPTSGRSYEQYF. The CDR3 bases are TGTGCCAGCAGCCCGACTAGCGGGAGATCCTACGAGCAGTACTTC.

This clone came up a few times. V is TRBV12-5 and J is TRBJ1-2, with a tentative D call TRBD1 (5 bases). Germline assignment: CDR1 LGHNT and CDR2 FRNRAP. V lost 4 bases to trimming and J lost 2 bases, with 14 bases between them. This CDR3 has 15 residues. This CDR3 is CASGSPGTVNYGYTF. CDR3 sequence (DNA): TGTGCTAGTGGTTCCCCTGGGACCGTCAACTATGGCTACACCTTC.